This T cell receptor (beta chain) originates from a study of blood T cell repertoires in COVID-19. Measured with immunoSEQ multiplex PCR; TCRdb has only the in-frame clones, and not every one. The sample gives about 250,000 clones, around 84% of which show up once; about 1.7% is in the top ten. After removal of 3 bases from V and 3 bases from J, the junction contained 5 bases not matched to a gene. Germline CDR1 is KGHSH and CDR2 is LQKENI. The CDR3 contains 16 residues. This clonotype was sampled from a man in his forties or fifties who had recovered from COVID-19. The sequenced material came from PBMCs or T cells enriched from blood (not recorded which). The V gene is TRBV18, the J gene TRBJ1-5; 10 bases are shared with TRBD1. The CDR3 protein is CASSPPGQGLNQPQHF. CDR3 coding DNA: TGTGCCAGCTCACCGCCGGGACAGGGGCTCAATCAGCCCCAGCATTTT.